A single sample gave rise to the 27 T cell receptor beta chains below, sequenced in a study of blood T cell repertoires in COVID-19. Clones were read by immunoSEQ multiplex PCR, and TCRdb kept only the in-frame ones, dropping some. The sample gives approximately 300,000 clones, around nine tenths of which show up once; about 11% is in the top ten. Sequenced sample: peripheral blood. The receptors were sampled from a young woman with COVID-19, enrolled during active disease.

V usage is TRBV30 and J usage is TRBJ1-6; D possibly corresponds to TRBD1 (6 bases). Trimming stripped 5 bases from V and 10 bases from J, with 15 bases between. CDR1 and CDR2 from the germline V gene are GTSNPN and SVGIG (reference sequence). The CDR3 covers 13 residues. DNA for the CDR3: TGTGCCTGGGAGATTCACAGGGACTCACCCCTCCACTTT. Protein sequence: CAWEIHRDSPLHF.

The chain uses TRBV24-1 and TRBJ1-4, with 8 positions matching TRBD1. This CDR3 comprises 16 residues. J gave up 7 bases and V 2 bases, and 8 bases lay outside the gene matches. Germline V lookup: CDR1 KGHDR, CDR2 SFDVKD. In DNA form, the CDR3 reads TGTGCCACCAGTGATTCGGCCAGGACAGGGAGTGAAAAACTGTTTTTT. As protein: CATSDSARTGSEKLFF.

The rearrangement uses TRBV10-2 and TRBJ1-1; unclear D gene. The germline V gene encodes CDR1 WSHSY and CDR2 SAAADI. The CDR3 contains 14 residues. V shed 8 bases and J shed 0 bases, with 13 bases lying between them. The CDR3 loop reads CASVSEWMNTEAFF. Here the CDR3 DNA reads TGCGCCAGCGTCTCGGAGTGGATGAACACTGAAGCTTTCTTT.

This sequence joins TRBV6-4 and TRBJ1-1, with D possibly matching TRBD1 (6 bases). The V end lost 3 bases, the J end lost 6 bases, and 11 bases lay between the germline ends. Germline CDR1 is MRHNA and CDR2 is SNTAGT. The CDR3 contains 13 residues. CDR3 nucleotides: TGTGCCAGCAGTGATACAGGGATGGCTGAAGCTTTCTTT. The encoded protein is CASSDTGMAEAFF.

The V call is TRBV9, the J call TRBJ2-2, with 9 positions matching TRBD1. CDR3 length: 18 amino acids. V was clipped by 4 bases and J by 3 bases; unmatched bases: 13. Per germline, CDR1 SGDLS and CDR2 YYNGEE. In nucleotides, the CDR3 is TGTGCCAGCAGCCTCGTCCCGGGACAGGGTTGGGACACCGGGGAGCTGTTTTTT. It is translated as CASSLVPGQGWDTGELFF.

This clone was observed a single time. The chain uses TRBV4-1 and TRBJ1-5; a possible D gene is TRBD1 (6 bases). V dropped 1 base and J dropped 7 bases, with 14 bases sitting between them. This CDR3 has 15 residues. CDR1 and CDR2 (germline): MGHRA, YSYEKL. The CDR3 nucleotides read TGCGCCAGCAGCCAAGCCATAAGGGGGGGGCAGCCCCAGCATTTT. Protein sequence: CASSQAIRGGQPQHF.

The chain links TRBV28 to TRBJ2-1; possible D gene TRBD2, 6 bases. V lost 0 bases and J 8 bases, leaving 17 bases between the germline ends. This CDR3 contains 16 residues. Germline CDR1 and CDR2: MDHEN and SYDVKM. This CDR3 reads CASSLWYKRAADEQFF. Here the CDR3 DNA reads TGTGCCAGCAGTTTATGGTACAAGCGGGCGGCGGATGAGCAGTTCTTC.

The chain links TRBV6-2 or TRBV6-3 to TRBJ2-3; 8 bases match TRBD2. Germline CDR1 is MNHEY and CDR2 is SVGEGT. The CDR3 consists of 15 residues. The trim removed 0 bases at V and 3 bases at J, leaving 2 bases unmatched. CDR3 region: CASSYSGRETDTQYF. The CDR3 DNA follows: TGTGCCAGCAGTTACTCCGGGAGGGAGACAGATACGCAGTATTTT.

On this clone: A junction end diverges from the germline sequence, so it may reflect a read error. The chain is built from TRBV7-2 and TRBJ2-3; D perhaps matches TRBD2 (6 bases). Per germline, CDR1 SGHTA and CDR2 FQGNSA. This CDR3 is built from 14 residues. The CDR3 bases are TGTGCCAGCAACTTAGCGGCAGGTCCAGATACGCAGTATTTT. Encoded protein: CASNLAAGPDTQYF.

The gene calls are TRBV7-2 and TRBJ1-1; 7 bases map to TRBD1. The CDR3 is 14 amino acids. Losses at the gene ends were 3 bases for V and 1 base for J; bases not matched to a gene: 2. CDR1 and CDR2 (germline): SGHTA, FQGNSA. CDR3 sequence reads: CASSFGQENTEAFF. The CDR3 region has the DNA TGTGCCAGCAGCTTCGGACAGGAGAACACTGAAGCTTTCTTT. Filled out from reference TRBV7-2 and TRBJ1-1, the complete variable domain reads GAGVSQSPSNKVTEKGKDVELRCDPISGHTALYWYRQSLGQGLEFLIYFQGNSAPDKSGLPSDRFSAERTGGSVSTLTIQRTQQEDSAVYLCASSFGQENTEAFFGQGTRLTVV.

The J gene is TRBJ2-1, the V gene TRBV11-2; D uncertain. The CDR3 extends over 13 amino acids. The germline V gene encodes CDR1 SGHAT and CDR2 FQNNGV. The ends were cut back, 3 bases at V and 4 bases at J, with 7 bases in the middle. The CDR3 loop is CASSLGLYNEQFF. The CDR3 DNA follows: TGTGCCAGCAGCTTGGGCCTTTACAATGAGCAGTTCTTC.

V and J are TRBV7-9 and TRBJ1-5; D is uncertain. The germline V gene has CDR1 SEHNR and CDR2 FQNEAQ (reference sequence). The CDR3 covers 16 residues. Trimming shortened V by 7 bases and J by 5 bases, and 21 bases separated the two germline ends. Here the CDR3 reads CASTVVRGKVDQPQHF. The CDR3 DNA reads as TGTGCCAGCACCGTGGTGCGGGGTAAGGTAGATCAGCCCCAGCATTTT.

The chain carries TRBV29-1 and TRBJ2-1; D is undetermined. Germline CDR1 SQVTM, CDR2 ANQGSEA. Trimming took 4 bases from V and 0 from J, leaving 7 bases between them. CDR3 length: 13 residues. The CDR3 protein is CSVARSSYNEQFF. The CDR3, as DNA: TGCAGCGTTGCAAGGAGCTCCTACAATGAGCAGTTCTTC.

V is TRBV5-1 and J is TRBJ1-5, with D unresolved. The CDR3 runs 14 residues. Looked up from germline, CDR1 is SGHRS and CDR2 is YFSETQ. Trimming left V 2 bases short and J 6 bases short, with 12 bases between. CDR3 nucleotides: TGCGCCAGCAGCTTACTAATTCTGGGTCAGCCCCAGCATTTT. This encodes CASSLLILGQPQHF.

The rearrangement links TRBV6-2 or TRBV6-3 to TRBJ1-6; TRBD1 might be the D (5 bases). From germline, CDR1 is MNHEY and CDR2 SVGEGT. The V gene lost 0 bases and the J gene lost 0 bases, with 15 bases spanning the gap. The CDR3 has 19 residues. Written as DNA, the CDR3 is TGTGCCAGCAGTTACTCGTCCAGGGTCATGAGCTCCTATAATTCACCCCTCCACTTT. It specifies CASSYSSRVMSSYNSPLHF.

V is TRBV7-9 and J is TRBJ2-7; TRBD2 aligns across 15 bases. Germline values: CDR1 SEHNR, CDR2 FQNEAQ (reference sequence). The V gene end was trimmed by 5 bases and the J gene end by 3 bases; junction bases not matched to a gene: 11. CDR3 length: 18 residues. The DNA for the CDR3 is TGTGCCAGCAGCGCTGGACTAGCGGGAGGGCCAAGGAGCTACGAGCAGTACTTC. It yields the protein CASSAGLAGGPRSYEQYF.

This chain joins TRBV19 and TRBJ2-3, with 10 bases identical to TRBD1. From germline, CDR1 is LNHDA and CDR2 SQIVND (reference sequence). V was pared by 6 bases and J by 3 bases, with 15 bases of the junction left unmatched. The CDR3 spans 18 residues. This CDR3 is CASSANGRDRGRTDTQYF. CDR3 DNA: TGTGCCAGTAGCGCGAACGGCCGGGACAGGGGCAGGACAGATACGCAGTATTTT. Looking up the rest from reference TRBV19 and TRBJ2-3 gives the full variable domain: DGGITQSPKYLFRKEGQNVTLSCEQNLNHDAMYWYRQDPGQGLRLIYYSQIVNDFQKGDIAEGYSVSREKKESFPLTVTSAQKNPTAFYLCASSANGRDRGRTDTQYFGPGTRLTVL.

This clone was seen just once. The gene calls are TRBV4-1 and TRBJ1-6; a possible D gene is TRBD1 (5 bases). The germline CDR1 and CDR2 sequences are MGHRA and YSYEKL. The CDR3 loop spans 12 amino acids. Trimming left V 8 bases short and J 8 bases short, with 10 bases between. In DNA form, the CDR3 reads TGCGCCAGCCAGGGTGAAGATTCACCCCTCCACTTT. Its translation is CASQGEDSPLHF.

The J gene is TRBJ1-2, the V gene TRBV30; no reliable D call. Germline CDR1 is GTSNPN and CDR2 is SVGIG (reference sequence). This CDR3 is 11 amino acids long. CDR3 nucleotide sequence: TGTGCATGTGCGGGGAACTATGGCTACACCTTC. It encodes CACAGNYGYTF.

The chain employs TRBV6-5 and TRBJ2-2, with D perhaps TRBD1 (5 bases). Deletions cut 4 bases from V and 5 bases from J, with 11 bases between. CDR3 length equals 14 residues. The germline CDR1 and CDR2 sequences are MNHEY and SVGAGI. The CDR3 sequence is CASSLWAGTGELFF. DNA for the CDR3: TGTGCCAGCAGTTTATGGGCAGGGACCGGGGAGCTGTTTTTT.

This clone was recorded a few times. This chain uses TRBV4-3 with TRBJ1-1; D possibly corresponds to TRBD1 (5 bases). This CDR3 region has 13 residues. The germline V gene has CDR1 LGHNA and CDR2 YSLEER. V was pared by 1 base and J by 4 bases, with 7 bases between. The CDR3 sequence is CASSQGRGTEAFF. As DNA, the CDR3 is TGCGCCAGCAGCCAAGGGAGGGGCACTGAAGCTTTCTTT.

This sequence joins TRBV29-1 and TRBJ1-1; TRBD1 matches 7 bases. The ends lost 7 bases at V and 4 bases at J; junction bases unmatched: 9. Germline CDR1 is SQVTM and CDR2 is ANQGSEA. This CDR3 has 13 amino acids. In DNA form, the CDR3 reads TGCAGCGCCCTCGACAGGGTCGGCACTGAAGCTTTCTTT. Translating gives CSALDRVGTEAFF.

The chain uses TRBV6-5 and TRBJ2-7; TRBD1 might be the D (6 bases). Deletions cut 0 bases from V and 10 bases from J, with 7 bases between. The CDR3 spans 11 residues. The germline V gene encodes CDR1 MNHEY and CDR2 SVGAGI. The CDR3 protein is CASSYSGTQYF. DNA of the CDR3: TGTGCCAGCAGTTACTCAGGGACACAGTACTTC.

DNA of the CDR3: TGCGCCAGCAGCCAAGTTCCGGGGTACCCAGATGAGCAGTTCTTC. Its protein product is CASSQVPGYPDEQFF. This chain links TRBV4-1 with TRBJ2-1; possibly TRBD2 for D (5 bases). The V end lost 1 base, the J end lost 8 bases, and 15 bases lay between the germline ends. CDR3 size: 15 residues. Germline CDR1 MGHRA, CDR2 YSYEKL.

V and J are TRBV7-2 and TRBJ2-1; 9 bases agree with TRBD2. Germline trimming cut 6 bases from V and 5 bases from J; bases unmatched to any gene: 8. Germline lookup yields CDR1 SGHTA and CDR2 FQGNSA. The CDR3 loop spans 15 amino acids. CDR3 bases: TGTGCCAGCAGACTTATAGCGGGAGTAGACAATGAGCAGTTCTTC. Encoded protein: CASRLIAGVDNEQFF.

V gene TRBV19 combines with J gene TRBJ1-5; possible D gene TRBD1, 6 bases. The length of the CDR3 is 16 residues. Germline assignment: CDR1 LNHDA and CDR2 SQIVND (reference sequence). Trimming pared 5 bases from V and 0 bases from J, leaving 14 bases between. The CDR3 nucleotides read TGTGCCAGTAGTTCTCCCGGGACAAGTAGCAATCAGCCCCAGCATTTT. Protein sequence: CASSSPGTSSNQPQHF.

CDR3 residues: CASSSVGQENNEQFF. The CDR3 coding sequence is TGTGCCAGCAGCTCAGTGGGACAGGAGAACAATGAGCAGTTCTTC. This chain joins TRBV5-5 and TRBJ2-1, with TRBD1 matching 8 bases. The CDR3 extends over 15 amino acids. V was pared by 3 bases and J by 5 bases, with 7 bases of the junction left unmatched. The germline gives CDR1 SGHKS, CDR2 YYEKEE (reference sequence).